Shown below are 15 T cell receptor beta chains from a single sample sequenced in a study of blood T cell repertoires in COVID-19. Assay: immunoSEQ multiplex PCR; the TCRdb copy retains only in-frame clones and omits some. The sample contains just over 300,000 clones, around 89% of which appear only once. The sequenced sample was PBMCs or T cells enriched from blood (not recorded which). These receptors all come from a woman between 40 and 50 years old who had recovered from COVID-19.

CDR3 nucleotide sequence: TGTGCCAGCAGCCGCCCGGGGGAAGGAAGTGAAAAACTGTTTTTT. It encodes CASSRPGEGSEKLFF. The genes are TRBV5-4 and TRBJ1-4; a possible D gene is TRBD1 (5 bases). CDR1 is SGHNT, CDR2 YYREEE, per germline (reference sequence). This CDR3 spans 15 amino acids. V shed 4 bases and J shed 7 bases, with 17 bases lying between them.

The gene calls are TRBV7-3 and TRBJ2-7; TRBD1 matches 10 bases. The CDR3 contains 15 residues. Germline assignment: CDR1 SGHTA and CDR2 FQGTGA. After removal of 2 bases from V and 2 bases from J, the junction contained 3 bases not matched to a gene. The CDR3 sequence: CASSLGGQGTYEQYF. CDR3 coding DNA: TGTGCCAGCAGCTTAGGGGGACAGGGGACCTACGAGCAGTACTTC.

This clone occurred once. The rearrangement joins TRBV29-1 to TRBJ2-2; TRBD2 matches at 7 bases. The CDR3 runs to 14 residues. The V gene end was trimmed by 3 bases and the J gene end by 2 bases; junction bases not matched to a gene: 3. Germline lookup yields CDR1 SQVTM and CDR2 ANQGSEA. The CDR3 sequence is CSVEGGANTGELFF. The DNA for the CDR3 is TGCAGCGTTGAGGGAGGGGCCAACACCGGGGAGCTGTTTTTT.

The chain joins TRBV12-5 to TRBJ2-1; TRBD1 is a possible D gene (6 bases). Germline loops: CDR1 LGHNT, CDR2 FRNRAP. The CDR3 consists of 15 residues. The ends were cut back, 5 bases at V and 3 bases at J, with 14 bases in the middle. CDR3 loop: CASGGDTGYYNEQFF. The CDR3 DNA sequence: TGTGCTAGTGGTGGGGACACAGGGTACTACAATGAGCAGTTCTTC.

Worth noting for this clone: This CDR3 is also generated by other DNA sequences in the sample. The J gene is TRBJ2-1, the V gene TRBV10-3; 11 bases fit TRBD2. The CDR3 has 16 residues. V gave up 0 bases and J gave up 6 bases; unmatched junction bases: 4. Germline CDR1 ENHRY, CDR2 SYGVKD. CDR3 bases: TGTGCCATCAGTGAGTCGGTGACTAGCGGGATCAATGAGCAGTTCTTC. It codes for CAISESVTSGINEQFF.

The gene calls are TRBV9 and TRBJ2-1; the D is unclear. Germline V gene sequence: CDR1 SGDLS, CDR2 YYNGEE. The CDR3 is 14 amino acids. With 0 bases removed from V and 8 bases from J, the gap between germline ends came to 12 bases. CDR3 sequence: CASSVGRDLYEQFF. In nucleotides, the CDR3 is TGTGCCAGCAGCGTAGGTAGAGATCTCTATGAGCAGTTCTTC.

The CDR3 coding sequence is TGCACCAGCAGCCAGACTAGCGGGAGCACAGATACGCAGTATTTT. Translating it yields CTSSQTSGSTDTQYF. The rearrangement uses TRBV1 and TRBJ2-3; the DNA was not compared with TRBD2, the D call given in the table. TRBV1 is a listed pseudogene. The CDR3 is made up of 15 amino acids.

This clone was observed once. Within the sample, other DNA sequences also encode this same CDR3. DNA of the CDR3: TGTGCCAGCAGCCAATTAGCGGGAGGCAGCACAGATACGCAGTATTTT. This sequence encodes CASSQLAGGSTDTQYF. V usage is TRBV7-3 and J usage is TRBJ2-3, with TRBD2 matching over 10 bases. The length of the CDR3 is 16 residues. Trimming removed 5 bases from V and 0 bases from J; junction bases left unmatched: 5. Germline CDR1 is SGHTA and CDR2 is FQGTGA.

V is TRBV5-1 and J is TRBJ2-1; 14 bases fit TRBD2. Germline CDR1 reads SGHRS; CDR2 reads YFSETQ. V shed 0 bases and J 3 bases; nucleotides not matched to a gene: 2. CDR3 length: 17 residues. Here the CDR3 reads CASSLGLAGGYYNEQFF. In nucleotides, the CDR3 is TGCGCCAGCAGCTTGGGACTAGCGGGAGGGTACTACAATGAGCAGTTCTTC.

This chain links TRBV18 with TRBJ1-2; D perhaps matches TRBD1 (6 bases). The V gene lost 3 bases and the J gene lost 8 bases, with 19 bases spanning the gap. The length of the CDR3 is 15 residues. The germline V gene has CDR1 KGHSH and CDR2 LQKENI. This CDR3 reads CASSPNVGGEGGYTF. CDR3 DNA: TGTGCCAGCTCACCCAACGTAGGGGGGGAAGGCGGCTACACCTTC.

The chain uses TRBV19 and TRBJ2-2; D is undetermined. Trimming took 3 bases from V and 2 from J, leaving 10 bases between them. The germline gives CDR1 LNHDA, CDR2 SQIVND (reference sequence). The CDR3 has 15 amino acids. The CDR3 DNA follows: TGTGCCAGTAGTATTCACGGAGTTAACACCGGGGAGCTGTTTTTT. Translating gives CASSIHGVNTGELFF.

This chain joins TRBV27 and TRBJ2-7; D remains unclear. V was pared by 5 bases and J by 3 bases, with 8 bases between. The CDR3 covers 12 residues. Germline assignment: CDR1 MNHEY and CDR2 SMNVEV (reference sequence). Here the CDR3 DNA reads TGTGCCAGCAGTCTCCCCGGCTACGAGCAGTACTTC. As protein: CASSLPGYEQYF.

The CDR3 reads CASSLSYLAGRETQYF. The CDR3 DNA reads as TGTGCCAGCAGTTTATCCTACCTAGCGGGGAGAGAGACCCAGTACTTC. The chain has TRBV27 and TRBJ2-5; 9 bases fit TRBD2. Germline values: CDR1 MNHEY, CDR2 SMNVEV (reference sequence). The CDR3 spans 16 residues. V gave up 0 bases and J gave up 4 bases; unmatched junction bases: 6.

This clone has more than one count but fewer than ten. The chain is built from TRBV18 and TRBJ1-5; D is unresolved. The CDR3 extends over 12 amino acids. Germline V gene data show CDR1 as KGHSH and CDR2 as LQKENI. The germline V and J ends were trimmed by 3 bases and 5 bases, with 5 bases remaining between them. CDR3 sequence (DNA): TGTGCCAGCTCACCCGGGGATCAGCCCCAGCATTTT. Its protein product is CASSPGDQPQHF. The complete variable domain, with remaining parts taken from reference TRBV18 and TRBJ1-5, reads NAGVMQNPRHLVRRRGQEARLRCSPMKGHSHVYWYRQLPEEGLKFMVYLQKENIIDESGMPKERFSAEFPKEGPSILRIQQVVRGDSAAYFCASSPGDQPQHFGDGTRLSIL.

The chain uses TRBV7-9 and TRBJ2-1, with no clear D. The length of the CDR3 is 13 residues. Germline-derived CDR1 and CDR2 are SEHNR and FQNEAQ (reference sequence). V lost 6 bases and J 8 bases, leaving 14 bases between the germline ends. Written as DNA, the CDR3 is TGTGCCAGCAGACCGCTAGAGGTCCATGAGCAGTTCTTC. Its translation: CASRPLEVHEQFF.